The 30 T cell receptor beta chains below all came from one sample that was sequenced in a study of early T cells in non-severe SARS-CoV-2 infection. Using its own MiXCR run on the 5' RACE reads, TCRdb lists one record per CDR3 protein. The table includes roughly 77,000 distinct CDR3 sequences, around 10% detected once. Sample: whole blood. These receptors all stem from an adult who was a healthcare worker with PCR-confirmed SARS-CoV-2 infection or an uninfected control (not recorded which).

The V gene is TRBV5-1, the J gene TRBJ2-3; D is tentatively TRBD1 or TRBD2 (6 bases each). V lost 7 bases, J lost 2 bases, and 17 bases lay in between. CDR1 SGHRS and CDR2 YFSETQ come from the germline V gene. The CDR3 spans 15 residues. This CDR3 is CASAKGGDLTDTQYF. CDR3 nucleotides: TGCGCCAGCGCCAAGGGGGGAGACCTCACAGATACGCAGTATTTT.

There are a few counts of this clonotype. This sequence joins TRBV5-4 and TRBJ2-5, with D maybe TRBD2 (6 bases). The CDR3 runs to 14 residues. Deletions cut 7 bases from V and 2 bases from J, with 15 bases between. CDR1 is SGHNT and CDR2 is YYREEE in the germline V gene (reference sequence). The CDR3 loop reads CASLTRRVQETQYF. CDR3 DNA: TGTGCCAGCCTCACGAGGAGGGTTCAAGAGACCCAGTACTTC.

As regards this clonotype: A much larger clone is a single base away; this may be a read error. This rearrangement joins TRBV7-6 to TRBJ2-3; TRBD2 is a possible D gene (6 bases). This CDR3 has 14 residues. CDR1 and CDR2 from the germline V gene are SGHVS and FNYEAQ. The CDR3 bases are TGTGTCAGCAGCTTTGGAGGGAGCACAGATACGCAGTATTTT. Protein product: CVSSFGGSTDTQYF.

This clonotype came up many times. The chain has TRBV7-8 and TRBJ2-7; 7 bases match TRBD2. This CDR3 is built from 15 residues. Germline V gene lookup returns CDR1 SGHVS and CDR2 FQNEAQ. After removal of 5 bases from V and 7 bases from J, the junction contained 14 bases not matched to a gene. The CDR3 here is CASSPLLAGAGEQYF. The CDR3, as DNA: TGTGCCAGCAGCCCTTTGCTTGCGGGAGCGGGAGAGCAGTACTTC. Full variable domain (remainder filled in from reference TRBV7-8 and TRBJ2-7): GAGVSQSPRYKVAKRGQDVALRCDPISGHVSLFWYQQALGQGPEFLTYFQNEAQLDKSGLPSDRFFAERPEGSVSTLKIQRTQQEDSAVYLCASSPLLAGAGEQYFGPGTRLTVT.

Here the CDR3 DNA reads TGTGCCTGGAGTGTGTCAGTGTACAATGAGCAGTTCTTC. Translated: CAWSVSVYNEQFF. The chain recombines TRBV30 with TRBJ2-1; D unclear. Trimming cost V 0 bases and J 4 bases, with 7 bases left between them. CDR3 length: 13 amino acids. Germline V CDR1 and CDR2: GTSNPN, SVGIG (reference sequence).

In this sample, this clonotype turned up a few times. The CDR3 reads CASSSSGSYNEQFF. Here the CDR3 DNA reads TGTGCCAGCAGCTCCAGCGGGTCTTACAATGAGCAGTTCTTC. The J gene is TRBJ2-1, the V gene TRBV6-2 or TRBV6-3; a possible D gene is TRBD2 (6 bases). Germline V gene lookup returns CDR1 MNHEY and CDR2 SVGEGT. The CDR3 has 14 amino acids. V lost 6 bases and J 4 bases, leaving 13 bases between the germline ends.

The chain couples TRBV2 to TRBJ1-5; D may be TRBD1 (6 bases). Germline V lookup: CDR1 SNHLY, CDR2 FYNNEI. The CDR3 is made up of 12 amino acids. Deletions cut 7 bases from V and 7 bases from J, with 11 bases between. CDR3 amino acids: CASTDSGQPQHF. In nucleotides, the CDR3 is TGTGCCAGCACGGACAGCGGACAGCCCCAGCATTTT.

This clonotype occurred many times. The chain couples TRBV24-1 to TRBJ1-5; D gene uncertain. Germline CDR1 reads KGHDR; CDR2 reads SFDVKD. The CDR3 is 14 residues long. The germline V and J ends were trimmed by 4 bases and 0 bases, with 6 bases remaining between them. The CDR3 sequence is CATSDPASNQPQHF. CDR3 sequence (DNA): TGTGCCACCAGTGACCCAGCTAGCAATCAGCCCCAGCATTTT.

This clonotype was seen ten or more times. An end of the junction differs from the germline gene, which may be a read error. This chain's CDR3 is CASSYSTRAWNF. The CDR3 DNA sequence: TGTGCCAGCAGTTACTCGACCAGGGCCTGGAACTTC. The rearrangement uses TRBV6-5 and TRBJ2-7; maybe TRBD1 (5 bases). CDR3 size: 12 residues. Germline CDR1 reads MNHEY; CDR2 reads SVGAGI.

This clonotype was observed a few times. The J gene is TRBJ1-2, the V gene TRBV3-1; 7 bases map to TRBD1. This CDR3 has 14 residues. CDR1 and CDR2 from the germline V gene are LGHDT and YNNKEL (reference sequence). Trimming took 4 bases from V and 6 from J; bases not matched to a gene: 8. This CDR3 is CASSRPTGNNGYTF. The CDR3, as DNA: TGTGCCAGCAGCCGACCGACAGGGAATAATGGCTACACCTTC. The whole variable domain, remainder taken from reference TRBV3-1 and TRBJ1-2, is DTAVSQTPKYLVTQMGNDKSIKCEQNLGHDTMYWYKQDSKKFLKIMFSYNNKELIINETVPNRFSPKSPDKAHLNLHINSLELGDSAVYFCASSRPTGNNGYTFGSGTRLTVV.

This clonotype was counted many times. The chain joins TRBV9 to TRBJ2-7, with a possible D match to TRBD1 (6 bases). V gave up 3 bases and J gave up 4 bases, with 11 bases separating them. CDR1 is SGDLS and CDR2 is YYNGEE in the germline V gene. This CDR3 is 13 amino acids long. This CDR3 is CASSAGTQYEQYF. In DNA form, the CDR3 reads TGTGCCAGCAGCGCCGGGACACAATACGAGCAGTACTTC.

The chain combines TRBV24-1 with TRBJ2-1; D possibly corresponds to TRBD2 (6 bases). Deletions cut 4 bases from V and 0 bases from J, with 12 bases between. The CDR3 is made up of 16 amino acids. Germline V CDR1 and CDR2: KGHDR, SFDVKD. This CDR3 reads CATSDHGSGSYNEQFF. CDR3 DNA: TGTGCCACCAGTGACCACGGGAGCGGCTCCTACAATGAGCAGTTCTTC.

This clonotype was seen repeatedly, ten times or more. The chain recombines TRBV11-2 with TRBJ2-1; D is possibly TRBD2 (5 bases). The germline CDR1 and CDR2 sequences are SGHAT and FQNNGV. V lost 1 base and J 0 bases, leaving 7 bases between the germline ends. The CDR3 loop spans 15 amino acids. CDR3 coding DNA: TGTGCCAGCAGCTTAGCGGGGAGCTCCTACAATGAGCAGTTCTTC. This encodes CASSLAGSSYNEQFF.

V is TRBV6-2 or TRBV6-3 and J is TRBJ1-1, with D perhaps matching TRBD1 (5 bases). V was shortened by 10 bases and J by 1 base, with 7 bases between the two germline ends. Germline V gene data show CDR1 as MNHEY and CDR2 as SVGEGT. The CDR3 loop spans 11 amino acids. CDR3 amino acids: CATRENTEAFF. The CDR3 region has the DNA TGTGCCACCAGGGAGAACACTGAAGCTTTCTTT.

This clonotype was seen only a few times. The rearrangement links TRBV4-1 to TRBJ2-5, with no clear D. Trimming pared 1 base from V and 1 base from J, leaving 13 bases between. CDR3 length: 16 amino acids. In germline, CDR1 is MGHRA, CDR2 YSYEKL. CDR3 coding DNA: TGCGCCAGCAGCCAAGTGACGTTGAGTCCCCAAGAGACCCAGTACTTC. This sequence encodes CASSQVTLSPQETQYF.

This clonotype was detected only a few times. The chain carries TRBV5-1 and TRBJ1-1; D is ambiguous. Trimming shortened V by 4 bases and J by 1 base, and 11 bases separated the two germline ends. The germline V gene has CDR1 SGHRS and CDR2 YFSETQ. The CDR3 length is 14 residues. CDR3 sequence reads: CASSLLGANTEAFF. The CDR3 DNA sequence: TGCGCCAGCAGCCTGCTGGGTGCGAACACTGAAGCTTTCTTT.

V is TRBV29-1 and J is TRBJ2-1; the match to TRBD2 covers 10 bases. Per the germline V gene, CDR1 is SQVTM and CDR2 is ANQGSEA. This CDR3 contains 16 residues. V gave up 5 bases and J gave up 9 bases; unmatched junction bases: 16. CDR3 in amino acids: CSVRTGQSGGGSEQFF. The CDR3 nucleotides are TGCAGCGTTCGGACAGGGCAGAGCGGGGGGGGCAGTGAGCAGTTCTTC.

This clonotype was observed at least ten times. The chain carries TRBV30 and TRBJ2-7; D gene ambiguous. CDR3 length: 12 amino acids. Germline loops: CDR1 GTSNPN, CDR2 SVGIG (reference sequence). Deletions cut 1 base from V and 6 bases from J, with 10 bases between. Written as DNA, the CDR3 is TGTGCCTGGAGTGCTGTCGGAACCGAGCAGTACTTC. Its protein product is CAWSAVGTEQYF.

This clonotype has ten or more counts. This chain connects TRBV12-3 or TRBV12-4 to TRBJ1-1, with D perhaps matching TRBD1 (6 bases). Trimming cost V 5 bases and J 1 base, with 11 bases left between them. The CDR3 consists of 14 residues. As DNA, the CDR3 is TGTGCCAGCAGTCTCTGGGACAAGAACACTGAAGCTTTCTTT. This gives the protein CASSLWDKNTEAFF.

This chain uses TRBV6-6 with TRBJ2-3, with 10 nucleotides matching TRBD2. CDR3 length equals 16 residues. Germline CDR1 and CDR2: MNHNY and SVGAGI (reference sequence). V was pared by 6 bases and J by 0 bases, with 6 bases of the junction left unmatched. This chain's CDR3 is CASSFSGGGSTDTQYF. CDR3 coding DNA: TGTGCCAGCAGCTTCAGCGGGGGGGGAAGCACAGATACGCAGTATTTT.

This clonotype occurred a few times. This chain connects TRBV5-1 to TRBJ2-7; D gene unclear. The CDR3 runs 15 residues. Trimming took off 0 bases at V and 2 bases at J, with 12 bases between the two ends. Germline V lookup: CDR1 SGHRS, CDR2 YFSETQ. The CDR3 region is CASSLGGRSTYEQYF. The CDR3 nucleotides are TGCGCCAGCAGCTTGGGAGGACGCTCGACCTACGAGCAGTACTTC.

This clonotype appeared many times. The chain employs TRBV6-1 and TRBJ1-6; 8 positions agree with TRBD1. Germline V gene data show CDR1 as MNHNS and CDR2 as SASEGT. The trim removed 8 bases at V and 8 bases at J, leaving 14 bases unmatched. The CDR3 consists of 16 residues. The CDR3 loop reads CASFGRTGTWHSPLHF. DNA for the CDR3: TGTGCCAGCTTCGGGAGGACAGGGACGTGGCATTCACCCCTCCACTTT.

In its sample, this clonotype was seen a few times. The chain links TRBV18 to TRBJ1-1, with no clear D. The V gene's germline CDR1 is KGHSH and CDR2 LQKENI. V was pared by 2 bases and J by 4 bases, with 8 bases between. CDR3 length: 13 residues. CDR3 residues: CASSPTLSTEAFF. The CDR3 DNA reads TGTGCCAGCTCACCAACCCTAAGCACTGAAGCTTTCTTT.

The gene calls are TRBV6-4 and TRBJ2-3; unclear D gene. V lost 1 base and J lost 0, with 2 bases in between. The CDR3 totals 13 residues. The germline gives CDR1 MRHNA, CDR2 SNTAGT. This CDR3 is CASSDWSTDTQYF. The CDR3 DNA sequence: TGTGCCAGCAGTGACTGGAGCACAGATACGCAGTATTTT.

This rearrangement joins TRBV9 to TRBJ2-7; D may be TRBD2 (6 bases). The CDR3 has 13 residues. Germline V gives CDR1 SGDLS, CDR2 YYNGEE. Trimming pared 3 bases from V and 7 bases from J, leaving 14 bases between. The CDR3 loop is CASSGTGAGEQYF. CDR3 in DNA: TGTGCCAGCAGCGGGACCGGGGCGGGGGAGCAGTACTTC.

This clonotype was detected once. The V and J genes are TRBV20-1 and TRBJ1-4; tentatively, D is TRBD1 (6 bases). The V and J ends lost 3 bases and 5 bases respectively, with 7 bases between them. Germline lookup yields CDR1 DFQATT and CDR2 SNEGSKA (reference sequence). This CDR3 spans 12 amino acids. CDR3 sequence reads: CSARGANEKLFF. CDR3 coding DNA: TGCAGTGCTAGGGGGGCAAATGAAAAACTGTTTTTT.

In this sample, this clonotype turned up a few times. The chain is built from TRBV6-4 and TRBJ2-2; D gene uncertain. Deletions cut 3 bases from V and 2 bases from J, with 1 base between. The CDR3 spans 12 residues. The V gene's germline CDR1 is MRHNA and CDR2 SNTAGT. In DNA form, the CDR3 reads TGTGCCAGCAGTGAAAACACCGGGGAGCTGTTTTTT. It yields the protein CASSENTGELFF.

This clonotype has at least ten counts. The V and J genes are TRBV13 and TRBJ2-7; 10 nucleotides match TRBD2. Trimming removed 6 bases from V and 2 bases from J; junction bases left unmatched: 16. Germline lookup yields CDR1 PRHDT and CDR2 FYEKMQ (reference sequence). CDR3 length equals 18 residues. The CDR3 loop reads CASSTNTPGTSETYEQYF. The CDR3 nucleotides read TGTGCCAGCAGTACCAACACTCCCGGGACTAGCGAGACCTACGAGCAGTACTTC.

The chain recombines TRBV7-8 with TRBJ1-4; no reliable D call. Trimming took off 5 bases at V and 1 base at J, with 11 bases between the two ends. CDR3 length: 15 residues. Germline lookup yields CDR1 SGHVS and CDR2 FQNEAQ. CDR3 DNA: TGTGCCAGCAGCCAACAGCGGCTAACTAATGAAAAACTGTTTTTT. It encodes CASSQQRLTNEKLFF.

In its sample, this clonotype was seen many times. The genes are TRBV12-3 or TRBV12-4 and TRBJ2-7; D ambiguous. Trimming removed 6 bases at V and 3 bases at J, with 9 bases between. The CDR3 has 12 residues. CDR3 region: CASSPRGYEQYF. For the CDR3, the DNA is TGTGCCAGCAGCCCTCGTGGCTACGAGCAGTACTTC.